This TCR beta chain was sequenced during a study of blood T cell repertoires in COVID-19. Study in general: Acute and convalescent COVID-19 specimens originated in the United States, Italy and Spain. From T cells, B-cell-depleted T cells, or PBMCs came the material, which was cDNA or gDNA.

In the authors' methods: Amplified reference gene primers provided the basis for estimating nucleated cell counts. Generated by immunoSEQ multiplex PCR, the TCRdb table keeps only in-frame clones and is missing some. V, J and clone size derive from that table, while D and trimming were established from the DNA sequence. This repertoire shows more than 200,000 clones, 80% to 90% found once; its top ten account for about 2.5%. The TCR originated in a woman in her 40s with active or convalescent COVID-19. Sequences were obtained from peripheral blood.

CDR3 residues: CASSYGGNTDTQYF. For the CDR3, the DNA is TGTGCCAGCAGTTACGGGGGGAACACAGATACGCAGTATTTT. The genes are TRBV6-5 and TRBJ2-3; tentative D call: TRBD2 (6 bases). Germline lookup yields CDR1 MNHEY and CDR2 SVGAGI. CDR3 length: 14 residues. V lost 2 bases, J lost 2 bases, and 8 bases lay in between.